The clone carrying this T cell receptor (beta chain) was observed a handful of times. The antigen is unknown. The data are from a study of T cell repertoires in cytomegalovirus infection. The wider study: Signatures in public TCR beta sequences pointed to both CMV infection and matching HLA type. Study-level points and caveats: Of the TCR beta families, the public ones yielded a cumulative frequency that identified carriers of CMV plus the relevant HLA. The study found HLA-C-restricted CMV-specific TCR beta clonotypes dominating the ex vivo response.

MiXCR, run by TCRdb on the reads, gives a single entry per CDR3 protein. The sample has around 490,000 distinct CDR3 sequences, about 25% seen once. The V and J ends lost 2 bases and 0 bases, in that order; junction bases with no gene match: 11. CDR3 length: 19 residues. The germline CDR1 and CDR2 sequences are SGHNT and YENEEA. Sequencing was performed on PBMCs. This receptor was obtained from a human donor in good health (CMV status not recorded). Some clones in this sample may be carry-over from other donors' samples. The chain uses TRBV11-3 and TRBJ2-2; 8 bases align to TRBD2. DNA for the CDR3: TGTGCCAGCAGCTTACACCTAGCGGGTCTACTCGCGAACACCGGGGAGCTGTTTTTT. Protein product: CASSLHLAGLLANTGELFF. Full variable domain (rest looked up from reference TRBV11-3 and TRBJ2-2): EAGVVQSPRYKIIEKKQPVAFWCNPISGHNTLYWYLQNLGQGPELLIRYENEEAVDDSQLPKDRFSAERLKGVDSTLKIQPAELGDSAVYLCASSLHLAGLLANTGELFFGEGSRLTVL.